This T cell receptor beta chain derives from a study of OX40 agonist ivuxolimab in advanced cancers. With respect to the entire study: Ivuxolimab was an agonistic, fully human IgG2 monoclonal antibody directed against OX40 (CD134), a costimulatory receptor. Intravenous ivuxolimab was administered to patients every 2 weeks at six dose levels: 0.01, 0.1, 0.3, 1.5, 3 and 10 mg/kg. Of the 50 or so patients in dose escalation, some 20 had hepatocellular carcinoma, about 15 had melanoma, 9 had renal cell carcinoma and 9 had head and neck cancer. The dose-escalation cohort was around 84% male with a mean age of approximately 60 years, ranging from roughly 23 to 90. Prior anti-PD-1, anti-PD-L1 or anti-CTLA-4 therapy was permitted, and less than 45% of dose-escalation patients had received checkpoint inhibitors. Three dose-escalation patients achieved partial responses, one with hepatocellular carcinoma and two with cutaneous melanoma. Peripheral TCRbeta sequencing aimed to test whether ivuxolimab altered TCR sequence diversity and caused clonal T-cell expansion. The paper reports the monotherapy dose-escalation portion (N of about 47 patients) of the phase I ivuxolimab trial. The study at large found these results: After ivuxolimab, expanded clones were on average more numerous among CD8+ T cells than among CD4+ T cells. Low levels of normalized T-cell clonal expansion were also seen in some nonresponding patients. Clonal expansion of both CD4+ and CD8+ blood T cells was observed from baseline to week 6 at doses 0.1 to 3.0 mg/kg. Antigen specificity was not determined for the clonally expanded peripheral T cells. In partial responders in the 0.1-3.0 mg/kg groups, normalized peripheral clonal expansion was found to be among the lowest, especially among CD8+ T cells.

Trimming at the junction amounts to 0 bases on V and 2 bases on J, and the germline ends lie 13 bases apart. The CDR3 runs 16 amino acids, cysteine and phenylalanine included. The sequence is cut down to CDR3 DNA, 48 bases in frame from base 1. Looking up the germline V gene yields CDR1 LGHNA and CDR2 YNFKEQ. Genomic DNA was isolated from the sorted cells so that the TCRbeta CDR3 region could be sequenced. The immunoSEQ Assay was used to sequence the TCRbeta CDR3 regions. TCRdb re-hosts the immuneACCESS table, in-frame sequences only. Its copies lack some clones; in the studies checked, an unresolved V gene accounts for under half of them, and the cause for the rest is not known. This sample has about 45,000 clones in its table, and 90% to 95% of those were observed once. The ten largest clones represent about 30% of the sample. Notes on this clone: Its antigen is not yet known. No much larger clone exists at a distance of one base, and base qualities are not known.

The trial excluded patients who had a history of autoimmune disease or were on systemic immunosuppression. Peripheral blood for TCR sequencing was drawn from every dose cohort at baseline, at cycle 4 day 1 and at cycle 7 day 1. Samples came from an open-label, multicenter, first-in-human phase I dose-escalation trial of ivuxolimab. Adults with locally advanced or metastatic melanoma, renal cell carcinoma, hepatocellular carcinoma or head and neck squamous cell carcinoma were enrolled in the trial. Before TCR sequencing, CD4+ T cells and CD8+ T cells from peripheral blood were sorted into separate populations.

Recombination joined TRBV4-2 with TRBJ2-5, with no confident D gene call. The source is an adult with an advanced solid tumor such as melanoma, head and neck, liver or kidney cancer. Material: CD4+ or CD8+ T cells sorted from blood, obtained in a trial of the OX40 agonist ivuxolimab. The CDR3 corresponds to CASSQDYLQVQETQYF. The DNA reads TGTGCCAGCAGCCAAGACTATCTCCAGGTTCAAGAGACCCAGTACTTC.